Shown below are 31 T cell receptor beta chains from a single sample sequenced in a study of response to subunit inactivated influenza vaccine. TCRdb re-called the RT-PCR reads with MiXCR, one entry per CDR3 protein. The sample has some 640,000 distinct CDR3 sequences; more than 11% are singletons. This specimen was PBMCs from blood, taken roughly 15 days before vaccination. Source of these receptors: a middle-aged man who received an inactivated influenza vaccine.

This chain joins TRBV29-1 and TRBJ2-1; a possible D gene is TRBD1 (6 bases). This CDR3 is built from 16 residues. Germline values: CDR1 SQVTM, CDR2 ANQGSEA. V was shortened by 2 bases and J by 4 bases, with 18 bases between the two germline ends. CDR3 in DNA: TGCAGCGTTGAATTAGAGGCGACAGGCGTTTACAATGAGCAGTTCTTC. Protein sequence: CSVELEATGVYNEQFF.

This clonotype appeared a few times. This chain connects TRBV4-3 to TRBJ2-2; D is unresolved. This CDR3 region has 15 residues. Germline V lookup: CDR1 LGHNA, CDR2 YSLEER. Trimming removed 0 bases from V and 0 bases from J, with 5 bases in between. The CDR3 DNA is TGCGCCAGCAGCCAAGACGGACCGAACACCGGGGAGCTGTTTTTT. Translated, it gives CASSQDGPNTGELFF.

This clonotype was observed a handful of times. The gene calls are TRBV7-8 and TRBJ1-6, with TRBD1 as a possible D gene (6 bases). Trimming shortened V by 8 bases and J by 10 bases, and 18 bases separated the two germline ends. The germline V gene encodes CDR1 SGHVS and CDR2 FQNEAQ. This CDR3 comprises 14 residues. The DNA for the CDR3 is TGTGCCAGCCGACAGGCCTTTCAGCGCTCACCCCTCCACTTT. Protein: CASRQAFQRSPLHF. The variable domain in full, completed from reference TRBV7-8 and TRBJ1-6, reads GAGVSQSPRYKVAKRGQDVALRCDPISGHVSLFWYQQALGQGPEFLTYFQNEAQLDKSGLPSDRFFAERPEGSVSTLKIQRTQQEDSAVYLCASRQAFQRSPLHFGNGTRLTVT.

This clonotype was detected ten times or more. Written as DNA, the CDR3 is TGCAGTGCTAGTTGGGACGGTCGTTTAGCCAAAAACATTCAGTACTTC. The encoded protein is CSASWDGRLAKNIQYF. The J gene is TRBJ2-4, the V gene TRBV20-1; the D call may be TRBD1 or TRBD2 (5 bases each). The V and J ends lost 3 bases and 0 bases respectively, with 15 bases between them. Germline CDR1 and CDR2: DFQATT and SNEGSKA (reference sequence). This CDR3 region has 16 residues.

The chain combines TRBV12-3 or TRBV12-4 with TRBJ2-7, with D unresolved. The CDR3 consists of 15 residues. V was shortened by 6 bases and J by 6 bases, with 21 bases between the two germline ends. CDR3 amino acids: CASSLLGSPSGEQYF. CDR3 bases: TGTGCCAGCAGCCTACTCGGGTCTCCCTCGGGCGAGCAGTACTTC.

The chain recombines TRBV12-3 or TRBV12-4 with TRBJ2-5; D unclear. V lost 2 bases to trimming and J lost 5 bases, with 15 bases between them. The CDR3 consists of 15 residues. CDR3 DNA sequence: TGTGCCAGCAGTTTAACGCTTACGCCCGGGGAGACCCAGTACTTC. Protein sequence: CASSLTLTPGETQYF.

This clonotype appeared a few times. CDR3 residues: CASSVDGGDNADTQYF. The CDR3 region has the DNA TGTGCCAGCAGCGTAGATGGAGGGGACAACGCAGATACGCAGTATTTT. The rearrangement uses TRBV9 and TRBJ2-3; D is perhaps TRBD1 or TRBD2 (6 bases each). This CDR3 is built from 16 residues. Germline CDR1 reads SGDLS; CDR2 reads YYNGEE. The V and J ends lost 0 bases and 4 bases respectively, with 15 bases between them.

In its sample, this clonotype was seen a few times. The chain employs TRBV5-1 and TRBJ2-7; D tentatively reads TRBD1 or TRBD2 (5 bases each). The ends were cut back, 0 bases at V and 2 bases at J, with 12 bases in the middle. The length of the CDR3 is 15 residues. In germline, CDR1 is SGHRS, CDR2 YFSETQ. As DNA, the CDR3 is TGCGCCAGCAGCTTGGACGGGACCCCGACCTACGAGCAGTACTTC. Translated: CASSLDGTPTYEQYF. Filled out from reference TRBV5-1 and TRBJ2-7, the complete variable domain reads KAGVTQTPRYLIKTRGQQVTLSCSPISGHRSVSWYQQTPGQGLQFLFEYFSETQRNKGNFPGRFSGRQFSNSRSEMNVSTLELGDSALYLCASSLDGTPTYEQYFGPGTRLTVT.

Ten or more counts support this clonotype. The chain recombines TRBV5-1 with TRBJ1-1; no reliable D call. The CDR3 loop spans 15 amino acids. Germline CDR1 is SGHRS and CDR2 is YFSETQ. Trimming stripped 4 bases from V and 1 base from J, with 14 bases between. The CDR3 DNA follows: TGCGCCAGCAGCGGATCACTAGGGAAGAACACTGAAGCTTTCTTT. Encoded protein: CASSGSLGKNTEAFF.

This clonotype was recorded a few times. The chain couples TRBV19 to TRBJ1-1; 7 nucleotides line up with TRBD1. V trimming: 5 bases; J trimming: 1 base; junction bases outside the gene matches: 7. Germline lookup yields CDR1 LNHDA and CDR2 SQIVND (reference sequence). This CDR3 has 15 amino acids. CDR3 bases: TGTGCCAGTAGTCCCCGACAGGGAGGGAACACTGAAGCTTTCTTT. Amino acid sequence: CASSPRQGGNTEAFF.

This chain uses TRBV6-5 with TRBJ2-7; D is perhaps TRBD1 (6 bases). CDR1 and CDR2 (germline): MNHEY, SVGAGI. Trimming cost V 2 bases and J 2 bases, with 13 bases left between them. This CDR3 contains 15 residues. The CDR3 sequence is CASSYDRDITYEQYF. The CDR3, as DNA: TGTGCCAGCAGTTACGACCGGGACATCACCTACGAGCAGTACTTC.

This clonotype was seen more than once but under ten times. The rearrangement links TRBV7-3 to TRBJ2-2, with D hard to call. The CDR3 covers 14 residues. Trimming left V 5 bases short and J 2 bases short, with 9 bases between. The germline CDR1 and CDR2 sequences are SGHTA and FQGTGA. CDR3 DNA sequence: TGTGCCAGCAGCGCTATGGGAAACACCGGGGAGCTGTTTTTT. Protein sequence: CASSAMGNTGELFF.

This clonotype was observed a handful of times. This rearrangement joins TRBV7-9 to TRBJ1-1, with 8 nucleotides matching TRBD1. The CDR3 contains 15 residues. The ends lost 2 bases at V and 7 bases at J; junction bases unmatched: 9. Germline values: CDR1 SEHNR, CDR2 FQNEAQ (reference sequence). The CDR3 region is CASSLLGQGAGEAFF. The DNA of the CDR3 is TGTGCCAGCAGCTTATTGGGGCAGGGGGCAGGTGAAGCTTTCTTT.

The CDR3 sequence is CAVPGGTEAFF. The CDR3 nucleotides read TGTGCCGTTCCCGGGGGGACTGAAGCTTTCTTT. The chain uses TRBV12-3 or TRBV12-4 and TRBJ1-1, with D possibly being TRBD1 (5 bases). This CDR3 region has 11 residues. Trimming stripped 11 bases from V and 5 bases from J, with 12 bases between.

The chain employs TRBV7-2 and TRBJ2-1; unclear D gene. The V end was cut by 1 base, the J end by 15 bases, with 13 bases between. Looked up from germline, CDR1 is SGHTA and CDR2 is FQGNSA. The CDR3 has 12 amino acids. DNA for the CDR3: TGTGCCAGCAGCTTAGAGGAGAGGATCGGGTTCTTC. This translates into CASSLEERIGFF.

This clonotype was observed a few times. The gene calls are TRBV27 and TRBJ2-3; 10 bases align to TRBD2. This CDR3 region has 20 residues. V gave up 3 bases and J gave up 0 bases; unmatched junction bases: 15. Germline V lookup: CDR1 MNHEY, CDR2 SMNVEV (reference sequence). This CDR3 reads CASSFIASGGPTPSTDTQYF. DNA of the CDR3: TGTGCCAGCAGTTTCATAGCTAGCGGGGGCCCCACCCCTAGCACAGATACGCAGTATTTT.

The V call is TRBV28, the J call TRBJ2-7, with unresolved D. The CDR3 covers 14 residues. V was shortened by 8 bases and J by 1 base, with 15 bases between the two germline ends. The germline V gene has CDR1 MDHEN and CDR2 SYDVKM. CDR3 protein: CASGRTALSYEQYF. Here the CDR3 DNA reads TGTGCCAGCGGTAGGACGGCTCTTTCCTACGAGCAGTACTTC.

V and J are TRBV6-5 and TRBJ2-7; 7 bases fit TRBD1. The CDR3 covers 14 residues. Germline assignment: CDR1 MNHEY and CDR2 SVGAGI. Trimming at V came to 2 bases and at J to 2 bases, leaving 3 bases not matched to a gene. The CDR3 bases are TGTGCCAGCAGTTACCCCGGGACAGCCTACGAGCAGTACTTC. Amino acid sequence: CASSYPGTAYEQYF.

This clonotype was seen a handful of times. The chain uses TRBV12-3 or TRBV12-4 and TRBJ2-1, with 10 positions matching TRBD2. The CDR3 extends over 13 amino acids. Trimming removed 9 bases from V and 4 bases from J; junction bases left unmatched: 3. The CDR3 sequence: CASERGGYNEQFF. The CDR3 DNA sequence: TGTGCCAGTGAGCGGGGGGGATACAATGAGCAGTTCTTC.

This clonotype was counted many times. CDR3 loop: CASSLRLADAGELFF. The CDR3 nucleotides are TGTGCCAGCAGCTTACGACTAGCTGACGCCGGGGAGCTGTTTTTT. The V gene is TRBV7-2, the J gene TRBJ2-2; 7 bases fit TRBD2. The CDR3 runs 15 residues. Germline V gene lookup returns CDR1 SGHTA and CDR2 FQGNSA. The V and J ends lost 2 bases and 6 bases, in that order; junction bases with no gene match: 6.

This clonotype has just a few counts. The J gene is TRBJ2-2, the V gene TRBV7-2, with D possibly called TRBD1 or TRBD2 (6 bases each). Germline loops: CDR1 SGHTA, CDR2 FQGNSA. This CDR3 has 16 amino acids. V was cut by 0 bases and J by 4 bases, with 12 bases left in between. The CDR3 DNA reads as TGTGCCAGCAGCTTAGCGTCGGGGGCGGGCACCGGGGAGCTGTTTTTT. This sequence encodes CASSLASGAGTGELFF.

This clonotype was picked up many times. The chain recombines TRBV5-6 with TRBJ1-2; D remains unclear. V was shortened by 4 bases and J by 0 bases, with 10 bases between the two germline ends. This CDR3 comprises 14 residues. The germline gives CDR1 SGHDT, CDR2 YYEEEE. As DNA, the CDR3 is TGTGCCAGCAGCAGAGGTCGAGCTAACTATGGCTACACCTTC. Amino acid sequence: CASSRGRANYGYTF.

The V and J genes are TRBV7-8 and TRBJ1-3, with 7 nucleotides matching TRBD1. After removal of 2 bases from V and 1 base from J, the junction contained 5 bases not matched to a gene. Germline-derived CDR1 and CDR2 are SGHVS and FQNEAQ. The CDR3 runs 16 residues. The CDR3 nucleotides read TGTGCCAGCAGCTTACTGACAGGGAGTTCTGGAAACACCATATATTTT. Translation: CASSLLTGSSGNTIYF.

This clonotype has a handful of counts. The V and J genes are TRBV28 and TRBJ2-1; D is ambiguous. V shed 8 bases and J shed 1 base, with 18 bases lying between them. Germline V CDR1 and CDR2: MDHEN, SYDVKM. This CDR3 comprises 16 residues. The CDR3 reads CASASWVITSYNEQFF. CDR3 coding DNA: TGTGCCAGCGCCTCCTGGGTGATCACTTCCTACAATGAGCAGTTCTTC.

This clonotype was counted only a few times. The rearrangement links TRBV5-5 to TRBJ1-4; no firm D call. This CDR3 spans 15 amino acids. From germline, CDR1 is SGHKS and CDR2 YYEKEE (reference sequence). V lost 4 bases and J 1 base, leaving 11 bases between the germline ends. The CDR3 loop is CASSPRRETNEKLFF. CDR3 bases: TGTGCCAGCAGCCCGCGACGGGAAACTAATGAAAAACTGTTTTTT.

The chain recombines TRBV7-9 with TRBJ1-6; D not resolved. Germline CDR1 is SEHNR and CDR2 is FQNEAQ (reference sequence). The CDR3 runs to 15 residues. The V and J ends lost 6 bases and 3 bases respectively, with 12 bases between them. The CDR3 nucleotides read TGTGCCAGCAGTGGCGGTCCCTACTATAATTCACCCCTCCACTTT. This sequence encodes CASSGGPYYNSPLHF.

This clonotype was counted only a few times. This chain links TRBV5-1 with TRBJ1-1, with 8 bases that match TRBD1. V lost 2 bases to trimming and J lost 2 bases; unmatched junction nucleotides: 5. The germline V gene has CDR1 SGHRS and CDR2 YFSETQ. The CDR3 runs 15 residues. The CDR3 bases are TGCGCCAGCAGCTTACAGGGGGAACGAAACACTGAAGCTTTCTTT. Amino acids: CASSLQGERNTEAFF.

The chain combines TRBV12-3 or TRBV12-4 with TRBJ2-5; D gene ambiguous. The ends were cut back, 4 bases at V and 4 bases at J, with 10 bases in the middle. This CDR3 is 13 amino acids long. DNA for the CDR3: TGTGCCAGCAGTTCGCTAAGTACAGAGACCCAGTACTTC. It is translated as CASSSLSTETQYF.

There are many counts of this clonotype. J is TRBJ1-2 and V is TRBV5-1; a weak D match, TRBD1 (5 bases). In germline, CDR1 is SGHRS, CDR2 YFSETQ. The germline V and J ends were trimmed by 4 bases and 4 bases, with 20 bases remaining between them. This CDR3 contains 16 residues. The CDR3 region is CASSPETEGRVYGYTF. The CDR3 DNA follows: TGCGCCAGCAGCCCCGAGACTGAGGGGCGGGTCTATGGCTACACCTTC.

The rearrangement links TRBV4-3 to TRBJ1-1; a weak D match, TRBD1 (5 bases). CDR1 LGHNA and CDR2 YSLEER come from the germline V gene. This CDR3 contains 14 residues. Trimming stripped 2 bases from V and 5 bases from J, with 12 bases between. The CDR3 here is CASSQRQYGTEAFF. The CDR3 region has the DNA TGCGCCAGCAGCCAAAGACAGTATGGTACTGAAGCTTTCTTT.

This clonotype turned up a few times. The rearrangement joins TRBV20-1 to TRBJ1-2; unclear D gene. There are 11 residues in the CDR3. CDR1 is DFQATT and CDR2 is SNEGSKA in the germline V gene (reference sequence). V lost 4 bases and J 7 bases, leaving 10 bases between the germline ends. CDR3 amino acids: CSATKTAGYTF. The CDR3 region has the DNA TGCAGTGCTACCAAGACGGCTGGCTACACCTTC.